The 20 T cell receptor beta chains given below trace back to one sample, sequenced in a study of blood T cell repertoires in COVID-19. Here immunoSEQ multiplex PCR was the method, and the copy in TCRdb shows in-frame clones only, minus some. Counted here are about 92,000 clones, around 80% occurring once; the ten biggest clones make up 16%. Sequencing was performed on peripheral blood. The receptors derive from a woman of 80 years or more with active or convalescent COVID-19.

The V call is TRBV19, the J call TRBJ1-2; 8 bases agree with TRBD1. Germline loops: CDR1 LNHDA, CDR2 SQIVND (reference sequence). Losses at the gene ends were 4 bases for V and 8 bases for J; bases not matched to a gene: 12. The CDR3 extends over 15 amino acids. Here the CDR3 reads CASSNRGTGRRGYTF. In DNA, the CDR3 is TGTGCCAGTAGTAACCGGGGGACAGGACGTCGGGGCTACACCTTC.

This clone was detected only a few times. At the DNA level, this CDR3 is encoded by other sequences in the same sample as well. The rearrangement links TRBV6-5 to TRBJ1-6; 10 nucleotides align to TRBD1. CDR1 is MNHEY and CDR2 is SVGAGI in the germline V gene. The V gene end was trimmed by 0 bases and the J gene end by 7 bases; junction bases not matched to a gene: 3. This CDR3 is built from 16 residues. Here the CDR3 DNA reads TGTGCCAGCAGTTACTCCTCGGGACAGGGGAATTCACCCCTCCACTTT. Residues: CASSYSSGQGNSPLHF.

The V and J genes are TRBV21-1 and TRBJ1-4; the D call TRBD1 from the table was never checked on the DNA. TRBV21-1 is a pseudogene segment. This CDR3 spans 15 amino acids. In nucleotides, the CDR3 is TGTGCCAGCAGCAAAAATGGGACAGTTCATGAAAAACTGTTTTTT. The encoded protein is CASSKNGTVHEKLFF.

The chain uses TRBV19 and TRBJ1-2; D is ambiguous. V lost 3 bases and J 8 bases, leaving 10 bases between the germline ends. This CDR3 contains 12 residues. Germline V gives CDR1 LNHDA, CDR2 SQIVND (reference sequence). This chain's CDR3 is CASSMRPSGYTF. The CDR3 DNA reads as TGTGCCAGTAGTATGCGCCCGAGCGGCTACACCTTC.

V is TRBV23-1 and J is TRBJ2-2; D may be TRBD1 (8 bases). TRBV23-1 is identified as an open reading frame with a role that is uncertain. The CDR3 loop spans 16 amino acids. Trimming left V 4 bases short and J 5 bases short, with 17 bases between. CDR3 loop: CASSRPDREGTGELFF. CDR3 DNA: TGCGCCAGCAGTCGCCCGGACAGGGAGGGAACCGGGGAGCTGTTTTTT.

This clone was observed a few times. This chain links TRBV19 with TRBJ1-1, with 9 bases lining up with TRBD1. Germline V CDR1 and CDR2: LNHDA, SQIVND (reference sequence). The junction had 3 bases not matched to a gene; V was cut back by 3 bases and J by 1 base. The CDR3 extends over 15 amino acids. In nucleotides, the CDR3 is TGTGCCAGTAGTATTCGGACAGGGGAGAACACTGAAGCTTTCTTT. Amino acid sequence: CASSIRTGENTEAFF.

The DNA of the CDR3 is TGTGCCAGTAGTATAGATGGACAGGGAAACTATGGCTACACCTTC. This codes for CASSIDGQGNYGYTF. The V gene is TRBV19, the J gene TRBJ1-2; 8 bases match TRBD1. CDR1 is LNHDA and CDR2 is SQIVND in the germline V gene (reference sequence). The CDR3 runs to 15 residues. V dropped 0 bases and J dropped 2; count of bases not matched to a gene: 2.

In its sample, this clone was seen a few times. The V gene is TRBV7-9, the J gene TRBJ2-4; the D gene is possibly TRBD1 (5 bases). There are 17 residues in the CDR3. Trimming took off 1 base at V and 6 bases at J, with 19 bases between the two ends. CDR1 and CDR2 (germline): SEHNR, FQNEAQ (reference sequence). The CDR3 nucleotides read TGTGCCAGCAGCTTAGGCAGGGTTGGGGTTCTCGGAAACATTCAGTACTTC. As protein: CASSLGRVGVLGNIQYF.

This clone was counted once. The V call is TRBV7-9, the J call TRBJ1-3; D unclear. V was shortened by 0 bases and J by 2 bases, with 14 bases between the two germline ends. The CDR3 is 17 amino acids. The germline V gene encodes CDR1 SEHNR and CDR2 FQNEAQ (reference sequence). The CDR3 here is CASSLAAAVGAGNTIYF. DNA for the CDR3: TGTGCCAGCAGCTTAGCTGCGGCAGTCGGAGCTGGAAACACCATATATTTT.

CDR3 in amino acids: CASSLDSKSQGHGYTF. CDR3 sequence (DNA): TGTGCCAGCAGTTTAGATTCAAAGAGCCAGGGTCATGGCTACACCTTC. The V call is TRBV6-5, the J call TRBJ1-2; D perhaps matches TRBD1 (5 bases). V was shortened by 4 bases and J by 6 bases, with 21 bases between the two germline ends. Germline V CDR1 and CDR2: MNHEY, SVGAGI. This CDR3 has 16 amino acids.

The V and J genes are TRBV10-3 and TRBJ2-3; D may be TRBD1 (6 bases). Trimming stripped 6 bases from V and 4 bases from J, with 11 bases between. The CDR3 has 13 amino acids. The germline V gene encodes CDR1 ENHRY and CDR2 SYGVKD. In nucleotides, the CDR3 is TGTGCCATCAGCAGAACAGGGCCAGATACGCAGTATTTT. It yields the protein CAISRTGPDTQYF.

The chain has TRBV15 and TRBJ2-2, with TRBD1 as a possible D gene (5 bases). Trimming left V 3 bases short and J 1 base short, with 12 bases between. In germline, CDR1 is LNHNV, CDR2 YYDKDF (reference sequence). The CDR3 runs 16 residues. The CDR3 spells CATSSATAKNTGELFF. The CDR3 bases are TGTGCCACCAGCAGCGCGACAGCCAAGAACACCGGGGAGCTGTTTTTT.

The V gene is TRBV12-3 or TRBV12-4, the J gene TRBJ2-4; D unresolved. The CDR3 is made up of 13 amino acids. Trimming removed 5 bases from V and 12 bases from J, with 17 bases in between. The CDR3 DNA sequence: TGTGCCAGCAGTACGCACTATAGGAGCCATCAGTACTTC. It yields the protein CASSTHYRSHQYF.

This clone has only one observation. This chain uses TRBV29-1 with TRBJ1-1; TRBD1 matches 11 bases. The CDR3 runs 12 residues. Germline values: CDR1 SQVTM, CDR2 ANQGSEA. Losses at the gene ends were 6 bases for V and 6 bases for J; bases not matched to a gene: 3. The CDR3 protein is CSVDRGQAEAFF. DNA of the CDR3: TGCAGCGTGGACAGGGGGCAAGCTGAAGCTTTCTTT.

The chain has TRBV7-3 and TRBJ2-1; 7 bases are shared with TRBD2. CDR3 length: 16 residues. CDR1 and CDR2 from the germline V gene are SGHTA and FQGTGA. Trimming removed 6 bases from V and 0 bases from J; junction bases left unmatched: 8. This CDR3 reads CASSPGGGSSYNEQFF. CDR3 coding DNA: TGTGCCAGCAGTCCCGGAGGCGGGAGCTCCTACAATGAGCAGTTCTTC.

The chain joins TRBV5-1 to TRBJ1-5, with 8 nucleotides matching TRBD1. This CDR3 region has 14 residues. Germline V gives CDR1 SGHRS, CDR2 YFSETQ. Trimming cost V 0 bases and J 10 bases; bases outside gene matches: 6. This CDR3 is CASSLGQGIEPQHF. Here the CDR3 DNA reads TGCGCCAGCAGCTTGGGACAGGGGATAGAACCCCAGCATTTT.

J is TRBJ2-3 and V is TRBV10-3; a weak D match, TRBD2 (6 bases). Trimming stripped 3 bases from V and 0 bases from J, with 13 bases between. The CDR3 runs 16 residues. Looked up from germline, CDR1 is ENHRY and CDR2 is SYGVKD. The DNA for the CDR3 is TGTGCCATCAGTGAAGGGGAGGCGGTTAGCACAGATACGCAGTATTTT. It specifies CAISEGEAVSTDTQYF.

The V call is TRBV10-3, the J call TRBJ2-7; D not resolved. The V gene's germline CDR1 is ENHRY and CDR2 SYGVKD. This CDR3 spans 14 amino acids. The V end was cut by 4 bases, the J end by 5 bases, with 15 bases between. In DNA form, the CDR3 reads TGTGCCATCAGTGTTGTCGGTCTAATGGACGAGCAGTACTTC. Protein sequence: CAISVVGLMDEQYF.

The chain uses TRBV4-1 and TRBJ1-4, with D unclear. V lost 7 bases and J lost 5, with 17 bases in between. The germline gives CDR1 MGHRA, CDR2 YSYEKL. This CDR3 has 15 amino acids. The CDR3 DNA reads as TGCGCCAGCACCTCAATGAGCATTGAGAATGAAAAACTGTTTTTT. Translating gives CASTSMSIENEKLFF.

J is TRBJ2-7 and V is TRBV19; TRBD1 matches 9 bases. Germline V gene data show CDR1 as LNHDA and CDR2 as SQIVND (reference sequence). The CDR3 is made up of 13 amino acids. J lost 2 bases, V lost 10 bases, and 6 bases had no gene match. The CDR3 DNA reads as TGTGCCACCTCCGGGACAGGGACCTACGAGCAGTACTTC. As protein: CATSGTGTYEQYF.